The present entry profiles one T cell receptor beta chain with its context. Looked up from germline, CDR1 is MGHRA and CDR2 is YSYEKL. With 0 bases removed from V and 0 bases from J, the gap between germline ends came to 6 bases. The CDR3 has 15 amino acids. The data were produced by immunoSEQ multiplex PCR, yet TCRdb's version contains in-frame clones alone and is incomplete. In the table there are a few hundred thousand clones, around 91% of which are singletons. The sample belongs to a study of cytomegalovirus exposure and HLA in healthy donors. Sequenced sample: PBMCs. The receptor comes from a woman aged 18-30 years in good health and CMV-seronegative. V usage is TRBV4-1 and J usage is TRBJ1-5; D is unresolved. The CDR3 loop reads CASSQDFNSNQPQHF. For the CDR3, the DNA is TGCGCCAGCAGCCAAGATTTCAATAGCAATCAGCCCCAGCATTTT.